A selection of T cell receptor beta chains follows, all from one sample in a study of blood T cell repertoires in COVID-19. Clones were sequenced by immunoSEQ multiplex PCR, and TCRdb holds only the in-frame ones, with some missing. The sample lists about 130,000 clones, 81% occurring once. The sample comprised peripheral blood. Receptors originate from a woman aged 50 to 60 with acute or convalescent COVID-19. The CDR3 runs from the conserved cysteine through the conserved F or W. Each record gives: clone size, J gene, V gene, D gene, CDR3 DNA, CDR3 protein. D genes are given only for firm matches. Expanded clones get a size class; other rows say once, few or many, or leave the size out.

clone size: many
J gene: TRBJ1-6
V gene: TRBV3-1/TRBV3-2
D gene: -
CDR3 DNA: TGTGCCAGCAGTCAGCGCGATTCACCCCTCCACTTT
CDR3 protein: CASSQRDSPLHF

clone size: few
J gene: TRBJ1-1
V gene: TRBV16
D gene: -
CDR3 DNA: TGTGCCAGCAGGCGTACAGGGAACACTGAAGCTTTCTTT
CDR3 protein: CASRRTGNTEAFF

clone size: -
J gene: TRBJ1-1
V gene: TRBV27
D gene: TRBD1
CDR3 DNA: TGTGCCAGCAGTTTAAGGGACAGGGGGCTTAAAGCTTTCTTT
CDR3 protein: CASSLRDRGLKAFF

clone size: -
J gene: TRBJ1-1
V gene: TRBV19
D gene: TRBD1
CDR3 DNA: TGTGCCAGTAGACCGTTAGGGACAGGCAAATTAGCTTTCTTT
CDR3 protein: CASRPLGTGKLAFF

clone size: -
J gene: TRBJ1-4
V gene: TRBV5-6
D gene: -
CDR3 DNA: TGTGCCAGCAGCTTGTCTGGACTCCGGAATGAAAAACTGTTTTTT
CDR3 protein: CASSLSGLRNEKLFF

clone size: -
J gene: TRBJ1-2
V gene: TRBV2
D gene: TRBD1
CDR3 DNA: TGTGCCAGCAGTGAAGCTCAACAGGGGAATCGTGGCTACACCTTC
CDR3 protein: CASSEAQQGNRGYTF

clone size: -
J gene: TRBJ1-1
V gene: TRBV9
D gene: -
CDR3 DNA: TGTGCCAGCAGCACCCAAGGCAGGCCCGATGAAGCTTTCTTT
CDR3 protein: CASSTQGRPDEAFF

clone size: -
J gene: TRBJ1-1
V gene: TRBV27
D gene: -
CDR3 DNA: TGTGCCAGCAGTAGACAAATCTCGACTGAAGCTTTCTTT
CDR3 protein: CASSRQISTEAFF

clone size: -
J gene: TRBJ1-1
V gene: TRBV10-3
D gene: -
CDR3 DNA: TGTGCCATCAGTGAGGACGGGTCTGAAGCTTTCTTT
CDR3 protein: CAISEDGSEAFF

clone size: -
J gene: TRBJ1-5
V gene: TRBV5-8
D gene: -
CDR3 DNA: TGTGCCAGCAGCTTGTGGCCAGGCCAGGATAGCAATCAGCCCCAGCATTTT
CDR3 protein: CASSLWPGQDSNQPQHF

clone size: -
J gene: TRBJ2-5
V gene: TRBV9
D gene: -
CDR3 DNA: TGTGCCAGCAGCGTCGGAAGATTGGGCGCGCAAGAGACCCAGTACTTC
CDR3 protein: CASSVGRLGAQETQYF

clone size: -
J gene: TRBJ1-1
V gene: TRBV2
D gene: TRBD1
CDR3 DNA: TGTGCCAGCAGGGCGGGACAGGGGAACACTGAAGCTTTCTTT
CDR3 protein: CASRAGQGNTEAFF

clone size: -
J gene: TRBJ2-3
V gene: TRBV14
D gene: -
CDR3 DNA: TGTGCCAGCAGCCAAGTGTGGACGGGGACGCAGTATTTT
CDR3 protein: CASSQVWTGTQYF

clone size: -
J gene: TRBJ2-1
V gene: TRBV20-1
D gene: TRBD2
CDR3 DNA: TGCAGTGCTAGTGATAGCGGGAAATACAATGAGCAGTTCTTC
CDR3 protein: CSASDSGKYNEQFF

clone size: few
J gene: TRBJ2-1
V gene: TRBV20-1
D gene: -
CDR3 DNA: TGCAGTGCTAGTGCTCCAGGGTATAATGAGCAGTTCTTC
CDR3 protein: CSASAPGYNEQFF

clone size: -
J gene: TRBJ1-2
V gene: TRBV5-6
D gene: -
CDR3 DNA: TGTGCCAGCAGCTTGCGGTCGTGGTCGGGAGGCTACACCTTC
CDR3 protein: CASSLRSWSGGYTF

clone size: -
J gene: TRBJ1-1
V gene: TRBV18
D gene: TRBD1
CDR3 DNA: TGTGCCAGCTCGACGGACAGGGCCTCTGAAGCTTTCTTT
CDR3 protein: CASSTDRASEAFF

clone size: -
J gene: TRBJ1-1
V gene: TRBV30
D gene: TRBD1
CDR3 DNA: TGTGCCTGGAGTCAGGACAGGGACACTGAAGCTTTCTTT
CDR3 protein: CAWSQDRDTEAFF

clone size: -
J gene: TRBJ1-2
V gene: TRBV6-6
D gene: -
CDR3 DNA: TGTGCCAGCGAACGGTATAACTATGGCTACACCTTC
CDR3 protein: CASERYNYGYTF

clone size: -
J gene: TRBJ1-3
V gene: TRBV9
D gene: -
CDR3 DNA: TGTGCCAGCAGCGTAGCTGTAGGACTGAACTCTGGAAACACCATATATTTT
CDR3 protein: CASSVAVGLNSGNTIYF

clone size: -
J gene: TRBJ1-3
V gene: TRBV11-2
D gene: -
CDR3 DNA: TGTGCCAGCAGCTTAGAAGCCGGAAACACCATATATTTT
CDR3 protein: CASSLEAGNTIYF

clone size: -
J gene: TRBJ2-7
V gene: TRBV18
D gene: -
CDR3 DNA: TGTGCCAGCTCACCACCCAGTGGCCAGGGCGCCGAGCAGTACTTC
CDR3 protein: CASSPPSGQGAEQYF

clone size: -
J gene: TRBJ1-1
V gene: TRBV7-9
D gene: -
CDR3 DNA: TGTGCCAGCAGCAAGACCGGGGTGTACGCTGAAGCTTTCTTT
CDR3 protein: CASSKTGVYAEAFF

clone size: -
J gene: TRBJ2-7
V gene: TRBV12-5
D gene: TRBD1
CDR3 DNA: TGTGCTAGTGGTTCGGGGACAGGGAGCGACGAGCAGTACTTC
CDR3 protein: CASGSGTGSDEQYF

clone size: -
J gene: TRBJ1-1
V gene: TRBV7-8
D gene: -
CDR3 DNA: TGTGCCAGCAGCCCACAGCCGAACACTGAAGCTTTCTTT
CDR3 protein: CASSPQPNTEAFF

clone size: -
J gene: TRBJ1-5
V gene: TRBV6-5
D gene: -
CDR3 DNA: TGTGCCAGCGGTCGGCAGGGGTTTAATCAGCCCCAGCATTTT
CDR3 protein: CASGRQGFNQPQHF

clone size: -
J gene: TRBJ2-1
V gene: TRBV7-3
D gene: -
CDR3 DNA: TGTGCCAGCAGTGGCGGGGACAATGAGCAGTTCTTC
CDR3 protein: CASSGGDNEQFF

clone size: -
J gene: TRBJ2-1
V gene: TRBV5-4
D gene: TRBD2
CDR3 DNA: TGTGCCAGCAGCTTGGCCCGGGGGGGTGATTACAATGAGCAGTTCTTC
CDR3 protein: CASSLARGGDYNEQFF